The 3 T cell receptor beta chains listed next were all sequenced from one sample in a study of metastatic and nonmetastatic thyroid tumors. TCRdb re-called clones via MiXCR from the PCR reads. The sample carries about 38,000 clones, roughly 50% recorded once. All patients were treatment-naive before thyroid surgery. The sequenced material came from tumor tissue. The receptors come from a male donor with papillary thyroid cancer or a benign thyroid nodule (not recorded which). Some clones in this sample may be carry-over from other donors' samples.

The chain joins TRBV13 to TRBJ1-4; possible D gene TRBD1, 5 bases. Germline CDR1 reads PRHDT; CDR2 reads FYEKMQ (reference sequence). The CDR3 sequence is 14 residues long. V shed 0 bases and J shed 5 bases, with 7 bases lying between them. The DNA for the CDR3 is TGTGCCAGCAGCTTAGGGACAGAGAATGAAAAACTGTTTTTT. It encodes CASSLGTENEKLFF.

The rearrangement links TRBV11-2 to TRBJ2-7, with D uncertain. Germline V gene data show CDR1 as SGHAT and CDR2 as FQNNGV. V shed 4 bases and J shed 3 bases, with 7 bases lying between them. The CDR3 has 12 amino acids. The chain's CDR3 is CASSWSDYEQYF. In DNA form, the CDR3 reads TGTGCCAGCAGCTGGTCCGACTACGAGCAGTACTTC.

The V gene is TRBV6-6, the J gene TRBJ2-7; tentative D call: TRBD2 (5 bases). The CDR3 is 14 residues long. Between the trimmed V and J ends, which lost 2 bases and 1 base, there was a span of 9 bases. Germline CDR1 and CDR2: MNHNY and SVGAGI (reference sequence). In nucleotides, the CDR3 is TGTGCCAGCAGTTACAGCGGACCATCCTACGAGCAGTACTTC. Protein sequence: CASSYSGPSYEQYF.